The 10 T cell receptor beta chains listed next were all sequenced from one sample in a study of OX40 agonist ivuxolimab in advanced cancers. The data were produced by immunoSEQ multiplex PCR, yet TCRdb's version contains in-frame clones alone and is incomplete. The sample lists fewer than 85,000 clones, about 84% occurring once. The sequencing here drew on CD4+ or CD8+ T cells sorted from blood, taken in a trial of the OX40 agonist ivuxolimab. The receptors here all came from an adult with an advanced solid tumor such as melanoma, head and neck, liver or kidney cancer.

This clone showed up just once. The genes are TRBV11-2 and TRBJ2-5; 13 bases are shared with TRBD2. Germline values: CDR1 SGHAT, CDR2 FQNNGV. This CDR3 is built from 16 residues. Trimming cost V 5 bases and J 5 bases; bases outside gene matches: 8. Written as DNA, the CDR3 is TGTGCCAGCAGCGCCGGGGGACTAGCGGGATCGGAGACCCAGTACTTC. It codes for CASSAGGLAGSETQYF. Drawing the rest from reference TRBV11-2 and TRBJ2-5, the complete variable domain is EAGVAQSPRYKIIEKRQSVAFWCNPISGHATLYWYQQILGQGPKLLIQFQNNGVVDDSQLPKDRFSAERLKGVDSTLKIQPAKLEDSAVYLCASSAGGLAGSETQYFGPGTRLLVL.

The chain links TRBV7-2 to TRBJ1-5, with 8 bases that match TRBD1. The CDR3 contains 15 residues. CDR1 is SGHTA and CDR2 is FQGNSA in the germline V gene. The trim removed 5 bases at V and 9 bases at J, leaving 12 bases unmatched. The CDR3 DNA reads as TGTGCCAGCAGCACTGGACAGGGCCCATCGGGGCCCCAGCATTTT. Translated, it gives CASSTGQGPSGPQHF.

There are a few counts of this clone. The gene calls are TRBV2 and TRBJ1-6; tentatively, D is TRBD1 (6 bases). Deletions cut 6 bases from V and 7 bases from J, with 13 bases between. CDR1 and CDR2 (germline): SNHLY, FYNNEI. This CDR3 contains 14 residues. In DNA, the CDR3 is TGTGCCAGCAGCAGGACAGCGTCAAATTCACCCCTCCACTTT. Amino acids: CASSRTASNSPLHF.

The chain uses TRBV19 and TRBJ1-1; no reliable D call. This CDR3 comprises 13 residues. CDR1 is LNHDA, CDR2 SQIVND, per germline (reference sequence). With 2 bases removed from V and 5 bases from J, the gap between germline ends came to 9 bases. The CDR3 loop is CASSILLETEAFF. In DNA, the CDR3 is TGTGCCAGTAGTATACTGTTGGAGACTGAAGCTTTCTTT.

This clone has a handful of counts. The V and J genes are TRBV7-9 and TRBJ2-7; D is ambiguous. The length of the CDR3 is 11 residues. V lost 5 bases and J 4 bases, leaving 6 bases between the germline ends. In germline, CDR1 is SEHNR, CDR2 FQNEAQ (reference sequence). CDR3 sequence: CASSTSYEQYF. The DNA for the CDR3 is TGTGCCAGCAGCACTTCGTACGAGCAGTACTTC.

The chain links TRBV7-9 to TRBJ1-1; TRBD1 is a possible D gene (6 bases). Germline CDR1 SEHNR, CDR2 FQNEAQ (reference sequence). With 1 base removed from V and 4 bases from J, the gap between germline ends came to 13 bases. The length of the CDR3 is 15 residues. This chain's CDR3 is CASSLGPQGTTEAFF. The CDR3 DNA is TGTGCCAGCAGCTTAGGTCCACAGGGTACCACTGAAGCTTTCTTT.

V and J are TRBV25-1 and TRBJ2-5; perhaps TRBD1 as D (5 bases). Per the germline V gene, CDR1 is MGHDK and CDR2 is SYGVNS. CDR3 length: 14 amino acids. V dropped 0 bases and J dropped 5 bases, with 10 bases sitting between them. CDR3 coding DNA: TGTGCCAGCAGTGAATATAGGACAATGGAGACCCAGTACTTC. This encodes CASSEYRTMETQYF.

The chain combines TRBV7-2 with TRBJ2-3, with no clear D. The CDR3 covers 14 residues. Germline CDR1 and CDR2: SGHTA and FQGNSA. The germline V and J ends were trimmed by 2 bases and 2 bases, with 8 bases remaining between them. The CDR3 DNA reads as TGTGCCAGCAGCTTAATTTCGGACACAGATACGCAGTATTTT. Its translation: CASSLISDTDTQYF. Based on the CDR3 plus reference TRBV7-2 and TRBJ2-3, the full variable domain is GAGVSQSPSNKVTEKGKDVELRCDPISGHTALYWYRQSLGQGLEFLIYFQGNSAPDKSGLPSDRFSAERTGGSVSTLTIQRTQQEDSAVYLCASSLISDTDTQYFGPGTRLTVL.

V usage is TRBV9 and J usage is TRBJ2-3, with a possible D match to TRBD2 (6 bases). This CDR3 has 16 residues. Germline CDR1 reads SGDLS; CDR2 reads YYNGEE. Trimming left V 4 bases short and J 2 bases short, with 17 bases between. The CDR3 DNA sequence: TGTGCCAGCAGCATTCCGGCCGGGACTGTCACAGATACGCAGTATTTT. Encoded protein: CASSIPAGTVTDTQYF.

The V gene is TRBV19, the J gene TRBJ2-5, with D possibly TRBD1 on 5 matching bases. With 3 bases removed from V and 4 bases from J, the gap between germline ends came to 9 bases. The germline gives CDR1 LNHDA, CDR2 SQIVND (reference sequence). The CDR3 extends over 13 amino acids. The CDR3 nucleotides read TGTGCCAGTAGTATTTCCAGGGCAGAGACCCAGTACTTC. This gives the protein CASSISRAETQYF.